This passage covers 17 T cell receptor beta chains from one sample sequenced in a study of OX40 agonist ivuxolimab in advanced cancers. The library was prepared using the immunoSEQ multiplex PCR assay. This is the immuneACCESS table as TCRdb keeps it, with only in-frame sequences that have V and J called. A part of the clones is gone; compared with another copy, unresolved V genes explain less than half, and the rest is unexplained. This sample gives over 65,000 clones in total; approximately 85% of them show up just once. The ten biggest clones cover around 2.1% of the sample. The sample here was CD4+ or CD8+ T cells sorted from blood, taken in a trial of the OX40 agonist ivuxolimab. The receptors here all came from an adult with an advanced solid tumor such as melanoma, head and neck, liver or kidney cancer.

The gene calls are TRBV5-1 and TRBJ1-2; no definite D call. V lost 5 bases to trimming and J lost 1 base, with 12 bases between them. The CDR3 extends over 14 amino acids. Germline loops: CDR1 SGHRS, CDR2 YFSETQ. CDR3 region: CASRAQWDNYGYTF. The CDR3 DNA reads TGCGCCAGCAGAGCCCAGTGGGATAACTATGGCTACACCTTC.

This sequence joins TRBV6-5 and TRBJ2-5, with a tentative D call TRBD1 (6 bases). The CDR3 sequence is 11 residues long. Germline V gene data show CDR1 as MNHEY and CDR2 as SVGAGI. V was pared by 7 bases and J by 7 bases, with 10 bases between. CDR3 sequence (DNA): TGTGCCAGCACAGGGGCCGCGACCCAGTACTTC. This codes for CASTGAATQYF.

CDR3 residues: CASREDNGNTIYF. The CDR3 region has the DNA TGTGCCAGCAGGGAGGACAACGGAAACACCATATATTTT. The chain has TRBV6-6 and TRBJ1-3; D is perhaps TRBD1 (5 bases). Germline V CDR1 and CDR2: MNHNY, SVGAGI (reference sequence). The ends were cut back, 6 bases at V and 4 bases at J, with 10 bases in the middle. The CDR3 extends over 13 amino acids.

The chain recombines TRBV18 with TRBJ2-1; no firm D call. V was pared by 1 base and J by 12 bases, with 16 bases between. This CDR3 is 14 amino acids long. CDR1 and CDR2 (germline): KGHSH, LQKENI. This CDR3 is CASSPRQVVERQFF. The CDR3 DNA is TGTGCCAGCTCACCACGGCAGGTTGTAGAACGGCAGTTCTTC.

This clone was seen more than once but under ten times. The chain combines TRBV7-9 with TRBJ1-1; no firm D call. Germline V gives CDR1 SEHNR, CDR2 FQNEAQ (reference sequence). The CDR3 is made up of 14 amino acids. V lost 5 bases and J 1 base, leaving 11 bases between the germline ends. CDR3 sequence (DNA): TGTGCCAGCAGCACGCAGACTGCGAACACTGAAGCTTTCTTT. Its translation: CASSTQTANTEAFF.

This chain links TRBV2 with TRBJ2-7; 12 bases fit TRBD2. The CDR3 totals 13 residues. The germline CDR1 and CDR2 sequences are SNHLY and FYNNEI. The V segment lost 10 bases and the J segment 2 bases; nucleotides outside the gene matches: 3. CDR3 residues: CAKRTSGTYEQYF. In DNA form, the CDR3 reads TGTGCCAAACGGACTAGCGGGACCTACGAGCAGTACTTC.

This clone was detected once. The CDR3: CASSLKGGTQYF. Here the CDR3 DNA reads TGTGCCAGCAGCTTAAAAGGGGGTACGCAGTATTTT. The chain uses TRBV7-2 and TRBJ2-3, with a tentative D call TRBD1 (6 bases). From germline, CDR1 is SGHTA and CDR2 FQGNSA. The CDR3 sequence is 12 residues long. V lost 2 bases to trimming and J lost 8 bases, with 8 bases between them.

This chain uses TRBV27 with TRBJ1-5; D call uncertain. Germline V gene sequence: CDR1 MNHEY, CDR2 SMNVEV (reference sequence). The CDR3 consists of 14 residues. V lost 2 bases and J 4 bases, leaving 9 bases between the germline ends. In nucleotides, the CDR3 is TGTGCCAGCAGTTTACACAGATCTAATCAGCCCCAGCATTTT. This sequence encodes CASSLHRSNQPQHF.

This chain joins TRBV10-2 and TRBJ2-3; D may be TRBD2 (6 bases). Trimming took off 0 bases at V and 5 bases at J, with 24 bases between the two ends. Germline V gene sequence: CDR1 WSHSY, CDR2 SAAADI. This CDR3 is 19 amino acids long. The chain's CDR3 is CASSESMGGATPIGDTQYF. CDR3 DNA: TGCGCCAGCAGTGAGTCGATGGGCGGGGCCACCCCTATTGGAGATACGCAGTATTTT.

This chain joins TRBV7-3 and TRBJ2-1, with D possibly being TRBD1 (6 bases). The CDR3 is made up of 14 amino acids. V was pared by 4 bases and J by 7 bases, with 14 bases between. Germline V gene sequence: CDR1 SGHTA, CDR2 FQGTGA. The CDR3 reads CASSSSGVGNEQFF. The CDR3 region has the DNA TGTGCCAGCAGCTCCTCAGGGGTTGGGAATGAGCAGTTCTTC.

This chain connects TRBV11-1 to TRBJ2-1; 8 bases align to TRBD1. This CDR3 region has 15 residues. The V segment lost 5 bases and the J segment 5 bases; nucleotides outside the gene matches: 8. The germline V gene has CDR1 SGHAT and CDR2 FQDESV (reference sequence). CDR3 coding DNA: TGTGCCAGCAGCACATCGACAGGGGCGAACAATGAGCAGTTCTTC. Amino acid sequence: CASSTSTGANNEQFF.

The gene calls are TRBV10-1 and TRBJ1-2; 9 bases are a match to TRBD1. The junction had 4 bases not matched to a gene; V was cut back by 2 bases and J by 6 bases. Germline V CDR1 and CDR2: WNHNN, SYGVQD (reference sequence). The CDR3 runs 14 residues. CDR3 sequence: CASSEGDRAHGYTF. CDR3 sequence (DNA): TGCGCCAGCAGTGAGGGGGACAGGGCCCATGGCTACACCTTC.

The chain recombines TRBV7-8 with TRBJ2-2; TRBD2 agrees at 7 bases. Germline CDR1 and CDR2: SGHVS and FQNEAQ. CDR3 length: 17 residues. V lost 5 bases, J lost 2 bases, and 11 bases stayed unmatched. The CDR3 region is CASSLRGAGVNTGELFF. The CDR3 region has the DNA TGTGCCAGCAGCCTCCGAGGGGCGGGGGTTAACACCGGGGAGCTGTTTTTT.

The V and J genes are TRBV23-1 and TRBJ1-3; 8 bases align to TRBD1. TRBV23-1 is recorded as an ORF, its role being uncertain. This CDR3 has 16 residues. Trimming cost V 4 bases and J 2 bases; bases outside gene matches: 7. The DNA for the CDR3 is TGCGCCAGCAGTCCCGGACAGGGCGGCGCTGGAAACACCATATATTTT. Translation: CASSPGQGGAGNTIYF.

About this clone: Sequence at one end of the junction differs from germline and may be a read error. The CDR3 sequence: CTSSTGTGGANYGYTF. The CDR3 nucleotides read TGTACCAGTAGTACAGGGACAGGGGGTGCTAACTATGGCTACACCTTC. The rearrangement uses TRBV19 and TRBJ1-2; 11 nucleotides match TRBD1. The CDR3 consists of 16 residues. CDR1 LNHDA and CDR2 SQIVND come from the germline V gene (reference sequence). Full variable domain (outside the CDR3, taken from reference TRBV19 and TRBJ1-2): DGGITQSPKYLFRKEGQNVTLSCEQNLNHDAMYWYRQDPGQGLRLIYYSQIVNDFQKGDIAEGYSVSREKKESFPLTVTSAQKNPTAFYLCTSSTGTGGANYGYTFGSGTRLTVV.

V is TRBV10-1 and J is TRBJ1-5, with D hard to call. V was pared by 7 bases and J by 3 bases, with 22 bases between. The germline gives CDR1 WNHNN, CDR2 SYGVQD (reference sequence). CDR3 length: 17 amino acids. CDR3 region: CASIGGDYNGHNQPQHF. The CDR3 DNA reads as TGCGCCAGCATAGGAGGTGATTATAATGGTCACAATCAGCCCCAGCATTTT.

The chain recombines TRBV11-1 with TRBJ1-3; D is unresolved. Germline assignment: CDR1 SGHAT and CDR2 FQDESV (reference sequence). The V end lost 10 bases, the J end lost 1 base, and 8 bases lay between the germline ends. The CDR3 is 12 amino acids. The CDR3 DNA follows: TGTGCCACTCGGGGATCTGGAAACACCATATATTTT. It codes for CATRGSGNTIYF.